These T cell receptor beta chains were read from a single sample in a study of Graves' ophthalmopathy and Graves' hyperthyroidism. MiXCR was run by TCRdb on the multiplex PCR reads, yielding one entry per CDR3 protein. The data contain 650,000 to 800,000 distinct CDR3 sequences, roughly two fifths of them singletons. The material sequenced was peripheral blood. These receptors were obtained from an adult man with Graves' ophthalmopathy. Each CDR3 is given without its conserved first and last residue. A D gene is named only where the DNA matches it firmly.

d_gene	v_gene	j_gene	CDR3aa
TRBD1	TRBV7-6	TRBJ1-5	ASSLVQGAGNQPQH
.	TRBV9	TRBJ1-1	ASSPGTSREAF
TRBD1	TRBV20-1	TRBJ1-1	SASNRGLMNTEAF
TRBD2	TRBV24-1	TRBJ2-7	ATSESSGHSYEQY
.	TRBV5-1	TRBJ1-6	ASSLVGGDSPLH
.	TRBV2	TRBJ1-4	ASSALNRYNNEKLF
.	TRBV25-1	TRBJ2-7	ASSEGPLSEQY
.	TRBV19	TRBJ1-4	ASRIGRKLF
.	TRBV30	TRBJ1-5	AWSVRDKNQPQH
TRBD1	TRBV11-1	TRBJ1-1	AFRQGESKAF
TRBD1	TRBV29-1	TRBJ1-2	SVDRLQGADGYT
.	TRBV19	TRBJ1-5	ASSADSQETQH
.	TRBV19	TRBJ2-7	ASSIRPNAYEQY
TRBD1	TRBV25-1	TRBJ1-2	ASSESGTGYYGYT
TRBD1	TRBV19	TRBJ1-5	ASSFLWDRVRIQPQH
.	TRBV7-2	TRBJ2-7	ASSFAVDPREQY
.	TRBV6-6	TRBJ2-7	ASSDWGAYEQY
.	TRBV6-6	TRBJ2-7	ASRITGSPNEQY
.	TRBV24-1	TRBJ1-3	ATSDSPTRTRQIALDTIY
TRBD1	TRBV19	TRBJ1-5	ASSMTGQGNQPQH
.	TRBV20-1	TRBJ1-6	SARDQTGGDNSPLH
.	TRBV20-1	TRBJ1-1	SARDGTPNAF
.	TRBV6-4	TRBJ1-2	ASRAQGPNYGYT
.	TRBV7-2	TRBJ1-2	ASSQIWQGRSYGYT
.	TRBV15	.	ATSRGEGGYEQY
.	TRBV7-3	.	SSSFGYEQY
.	TRBV6-5	TRBJ2-7	ASSYRPLYEQY
.	TRBV7-9	TRBJ2-7	ASSSRDTTRSVRARQY
.	TRBV7-9	TRBJ2-5	ASSYQGFGETQY
.	TRBV30	TRBJ1-5	AWSIAGGRQPQH
TRBD1	TRBV6-5	TRBJ2-7	ASSYLDRGQYEQY
.	TRBV10-3	TRBJ1-2	AIGETEVGGYT
TRBD1	TRBV5-4	TRBJ2-6	ASSQHTAGTGGTGANVLT
.	TRBV7-9	TRBJ1-1	ASSLTGPTF
TRBD2	TRBV19	TRBJ2-2	ASSIGASGNTGELF
.	TRBV7-9	TRBJ2-5	ASSSMGGQETQY
TRBD1	TRBV20-1	TRBJ1-2	SARPARGPGYT
.	TRBV7-2	TRBJ2-5	ASSLEGGSAETQY
.	TRBV2	TRBJ1-2	ASSNQLGGINGYT